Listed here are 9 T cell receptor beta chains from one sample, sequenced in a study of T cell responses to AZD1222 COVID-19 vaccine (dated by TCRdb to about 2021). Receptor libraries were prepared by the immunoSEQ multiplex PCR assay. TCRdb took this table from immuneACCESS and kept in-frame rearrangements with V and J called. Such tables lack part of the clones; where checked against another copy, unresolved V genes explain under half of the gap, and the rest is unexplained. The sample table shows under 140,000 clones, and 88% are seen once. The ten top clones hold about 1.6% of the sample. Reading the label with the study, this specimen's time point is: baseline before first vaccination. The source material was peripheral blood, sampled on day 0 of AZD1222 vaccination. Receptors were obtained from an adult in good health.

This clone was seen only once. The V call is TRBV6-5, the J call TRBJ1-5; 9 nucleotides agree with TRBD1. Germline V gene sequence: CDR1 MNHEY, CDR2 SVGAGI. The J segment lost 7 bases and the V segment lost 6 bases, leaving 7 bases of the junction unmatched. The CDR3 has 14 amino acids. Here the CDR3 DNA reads TGTGCCAGCAGCTGGACAGGGGTGCGCCAGCCCCAGCATTTT. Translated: CASSWTGVRQPQHF.

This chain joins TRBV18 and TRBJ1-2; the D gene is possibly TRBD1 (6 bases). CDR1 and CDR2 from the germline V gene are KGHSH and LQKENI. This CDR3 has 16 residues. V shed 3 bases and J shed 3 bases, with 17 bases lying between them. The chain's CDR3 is CASSPLETGQYYGYTF. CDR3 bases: TGTGCCAGCTCACCTCTTGAAACCGGACAGTACTATGGCTACACCTTC.

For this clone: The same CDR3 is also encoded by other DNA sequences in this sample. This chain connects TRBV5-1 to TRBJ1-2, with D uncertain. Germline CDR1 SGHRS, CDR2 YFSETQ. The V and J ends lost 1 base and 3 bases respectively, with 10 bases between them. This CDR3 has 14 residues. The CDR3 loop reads CASSLLTPDYGYTF. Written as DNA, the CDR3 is TGCGCCAGCAGCTTGCTAACACCCGACTATGGCTACACCTTC.

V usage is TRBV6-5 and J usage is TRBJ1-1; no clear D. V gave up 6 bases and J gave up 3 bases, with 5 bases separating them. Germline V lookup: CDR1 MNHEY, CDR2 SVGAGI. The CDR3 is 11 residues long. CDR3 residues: CASRDYTEAFF. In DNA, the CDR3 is TGTGCCAGCAGAGATTACACTGAAGCTTTCTTT.

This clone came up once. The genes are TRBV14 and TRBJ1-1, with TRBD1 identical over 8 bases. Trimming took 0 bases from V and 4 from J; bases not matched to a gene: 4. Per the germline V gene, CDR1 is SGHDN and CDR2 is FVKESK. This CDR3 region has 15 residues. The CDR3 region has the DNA TGTGCCAGCAGCCAAGAGCAGGGGGCGGGCACTGAAGCTTTCTTT. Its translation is CASSQEQGAGTEAFF.

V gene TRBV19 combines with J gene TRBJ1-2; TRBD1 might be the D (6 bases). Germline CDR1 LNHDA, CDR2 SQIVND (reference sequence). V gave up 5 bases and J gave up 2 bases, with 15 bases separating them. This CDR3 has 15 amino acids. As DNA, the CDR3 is TGTGCCAGTAGTTGGAGGAGACAGGAAAACTATGGCTACACCTTC. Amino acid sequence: CASSWRRQENYGYTF.

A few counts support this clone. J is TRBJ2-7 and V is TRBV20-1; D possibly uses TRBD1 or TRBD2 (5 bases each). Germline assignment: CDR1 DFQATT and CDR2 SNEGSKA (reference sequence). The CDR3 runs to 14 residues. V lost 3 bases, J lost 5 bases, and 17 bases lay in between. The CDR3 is CSASGRGVTDEQYF. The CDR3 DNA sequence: TGCAGTGCTAGTGGGCGAGGGGTCACCGACGAGCAGTACTTC.

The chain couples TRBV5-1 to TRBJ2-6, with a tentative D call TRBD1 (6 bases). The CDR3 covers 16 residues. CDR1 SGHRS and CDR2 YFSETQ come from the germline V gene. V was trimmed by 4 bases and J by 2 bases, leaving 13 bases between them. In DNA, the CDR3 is TGCGCCAGCAGCATGCGCACAGGGACTGGGGCCAACGTCCTGACTTTC. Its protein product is CASSMRTGTGANVLTF.

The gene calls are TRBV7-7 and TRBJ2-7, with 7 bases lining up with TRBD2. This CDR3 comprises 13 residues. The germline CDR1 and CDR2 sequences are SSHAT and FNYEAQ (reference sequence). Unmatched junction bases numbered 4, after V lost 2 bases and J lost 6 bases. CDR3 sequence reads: CASSLSRGGEQYF. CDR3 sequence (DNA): TGTGCCAGCAGCTTATCTCGCGGGGGCGAGCAGTACTTC.